A single sample is the source of the 28 T cell receptor beta chains below, sequenced in a study of Tregs in tolerant kidney transplant recipients. The method was immunoSEQ multiplex PCR; TCRdb's version includes in-frame clones alone and lacks a portion of them. This sample has about 120,000 clones, with 85% to 95% found just once. Sequencing was done on a sample of CD4+ T cells from blood. Receptors were obtained from a human donor in good health.

This chain connects TRBV13 to TRBJ2-3, with unresolved D. The V gene lost 4 bases and the J gene lost 1 base, with 9 bases spanning the gap. Germline CDR1 PRHDT, CDR2 FYEKMQ (reference sequence). This CDR3 region has 14 residues. The CDR3 is CASSSRTGTDTQYF. For the CDR3, the DNA is TGTGCCAGCAGCTCCCGGACCGGCACAGATACGCAGTATTTT.

The chain joins TRBV18 to TRBJ2-4, with TRBD1 identical over 9 bases. After removal of 4 bases from V and 6 bases from J, the junction contained 10 bases not matched to a gene. The CDR3 totals 16 residues. In germline, CDR1 is KGHSH, CDR2 LQKENI. The CDR3 DNA is TGTGCCAGCTCACTACCGAATCCGGGACAGGGAAACATTCAGTACTTC. Protein product: CASSLPNPGQGNIQYF. The full variable domain, completed using reference TRBV18 and TRBJ2-4, is NAGVMQNPRHLVRRRGQEARLRCSPMKGHSHVYWYRQLPEEGLKFMVYLQKENIIDESGMPKERFSAEFPKEGPSILRIQQVVRGDSAAYFCASSLPNPGQGNIQYFGAGTRLSVL.

A note on this clone: Other DNA sequences in the same sample also yield this CDR3. The J gene is TRBJ2-5, the V gene TRBV5-1, with D perhaps TRBD2 (6 bases). The CDR3 is made up of 13 amino acids. Looked up from germline, CDR1 is SGHRS and CDR2 is YFSETQ. Deletions cut 4 bases from V and 1 base from J, with 8 bases between. The CDR3 loop is CASSPGAQETQYF. The CDR3 nucleotides read TGCGCCAGCAGCCCGGGAGCCCAAGAGACCCAGTACTTC.

This chain connects TRBV14 to TRBJ1-2; tentatively, D is TRBD1 (5 bases). V dropped 1 base and J dropped 4 bases, with 7 bases sitting between them. The CDR3 totals 13 residues. Looked up from germline, CDR1 is SGHDN and CDR2 is FVKESK. The DNA of the CDR3 is TGTGCCAGCAGCCAAGGACAGATCTATGGCTACACCTTC. It specifies CASSQGQIYGYTF.

The rearrangement joins TRBV7-9 to TRBJ2-1, with D hard to call. V was cut by 4 bases and J by 14 bases, with 12 bases left in between. CDR1 is SEHNR, CDR2 FQNEAQ, per germline (reference sequence). The CDR3 consists of 11 residues. The CDR3 sequence: CASSSGLKEFF. CDR3 nucleotides: TGTGCCAGCAGCTCGGGCCTTAAGGAGTTCTTC. Together with reference TRBV7-9 and TRBJ2-1, the CDR3 gives the full variable domain: DTGVSQNPRHKITKRGQNVTFRCDPISEHNRLYWYRQTLGQGPEFLTYFQNEAQLEKSRLLSDRFSAERPKGSFSTLEIQRTEQGDSAMYLCASSSGLKEFFGPGTRLTVL.

V usage is TRBV29-1 and J usage is TRBJ2-1; D is tentatively TRBD1 or TRBD2 (6 bases each). Germline values: CDR1 SQVTM, CDR2 ANQGSEA. Trimming took off 4 bases at V and 5 bases at J, with 21 bases between the two ends. CDR3 length: 16 residues. CDR3 in DNA: TGCAGCGTTGGCTTCGTGGGGGGCGGGGTAAACAATGAGCAGTTCTTC. It translates to CSVGFVGGGVNNEQFF.

The V and J genes are TRBV11-1 and TRBJ1-1; no reliable D call. The CDR3 covers 16 residues. Germline V gene data show CDR1 as SGHAT and CDR2 as FQDESV (reference sequence). Trimming left V 3 bases short and J 0 bases short, with 14 bases between. The CDR3, as DNA: TGTGCCAGCAGCTTCGGAGGATTGATTATGAACACTGAAGCTTTCTTT. As protein: CASSFGGLIMNTEAFF. The variable domain in full, completed from reference TRBV11-1 and TRBJ1-1, reads EAEVAQSPRYKITEKSQAVAFWCDPISGHATLYWYRQILGQGPELLVQFQDESVVDDSQLPKDRFSAERLKGVDSTLKIQPAELGDSAMYLCASSFGGLIMNTEAFFGQGTRLTVV.

DNA for the CDR3: TGTGCCAGCAGCTCCGTCCTGACCTCCTACGAGCAGTACTTC. It specifies CASSSVLTSYEQYF. The chain is built from TRBV7-8 and TRBJ2-7, with D hard to call. Trimming left V 4 bases short and J 0 bases short, with 10 bases between. CDR3 size: 14 residues. CDR1 is SGHVS, CDR2 FQNEAQ, per germline.

V usage is TRBV11-2 and J usage is TRBJ2-5; a weak D match, TRBD2 (5 bases). The V and J ends lost 5 bases and 0 bases respectively, with 16 bases between them. Germline values: CDR1 SGHAT, CDR2 FQNNGV. This CDR3 comprises 16 residues. CDR3 residues: CASSTLEGWYQETQYF. The DNA of the CDR3 is TGTGCCAGCAGCACCCTTGAGGGCTGGTACCAAGAGACCCAGTACTTC.

The chain has TRBV4-1 and TRBJ2-3; possibly TRBD2 for D (7 bases). The CDR3 spans 12 residues. Germline CDR1 and CDR2: MGHRA and YSYEKL. The ends were cut back, 4 bases at V and 14 bases at J, with 16 bases in the middle. CDR3 loop: CASSPIRGARYF. CDR3 nucleotide sequence: TGCGCCAGCAGCCCGATCCGGGGGGCACGGTATTTT.

The chain combines TRBV6-5 with TRBJ2-1; 7 bases map to TRBD2. Germline V gene data show CDR1 as MNHEY and CDR2 as SVGAGI. Trimming at V came to 6 bases and at J to 5 bases, leaving 10 bases not matched to a gene. The CDR3 length is 15 residues. CDR3 nucleotides: TGTGCCAGCAGCCCTCTTGGCGGGAGAGACAATGAGCAGTTCTTC. It encodes CASSPLGGRDNEQFF.

The chain uses TRBV5-1 and TRBJ2-3; 7 positions agree with TRBD1. The CDR3 totals 14 residues. The germline V gene has CDR1 SGHRS and CDR2 YFSETQ. Trimming took 2 bases from V and 6 from J; bases not matched to a gene: 6. Here the CDR3 DNA reads TGCGCCAGCAGCTTAGACAGGGCTAGGGATACGCAGTATTTT. It translates to CASSLDRARDTQYF.

The chain has TRBV6-5 and TRBJ1-1; no reliable D call. In germline, CDR1 is MNHEY, CDR2 SVGAGI. The V end was cut by 0 bases, the J end by 0 bases, with 5 bases between. CDR3 size: 14 residues. CDR3 DNA: TGTGCCAGCAGTTACTCGTCCGTGAACACTGAAGCTTTCTTT. Translating it yields CASSYSSVNTEAFF.

The J gene is TRBJ1-2, the V gene TRBV19, with unresolved D. This CDR3 has 17 residues. Germline V gene lookup returns CDR1 LNHDA and CDR2 SQIVND (reference sequence). Trimming removed 0 bases at V and 4 bases at J, with 18 bases between. In DNA, the CDR3 is TGTGCCAGTAGTATAGAAAATGGCCGGGGATCAGGCTATGGCTACACCTTC. Its translation is CASSIENGRGSGYGYTF.

This clone was detected once. This chain uses TRBV11-2 with TRBJ1-1, with D perhaps matching TRBD1 (5 bases). V lost 1 base, J lost 5 bases, and 14 bases lay in between. CDR3 size: 15 residues. Germline V gene lookup returns CDR1 SGHAT and CDR2 FQNNGV. CDR3 protein: CASSLVLGTRTEAFF. In DNA form, the CDR3 reads TGTGCCAGCAGCTTAGTTTTAGGGACGAGGACTGAAGCTTTCTTT.

The rearrangement uses TRBV19 and TRBJ2-5; the match to TRBD1 covers 7 bases. The junction had 3 bases not matched to a gene; V was cut back by 0 bases and J by 5 bases. This CDR3 spans 14 amino acids. CDR1 and CDR2 (germline): LNHDA, SQIVND (reference sequence). Here the CDR3 reads CASSIDTGVETQYF. As DNA, the CDR3 is TGTGCCAGTAGTATAGATACAGGGGTCGAGACCCAGTACTTC. The variable domain in full, with the rest retrieved from reference TRBV19 and TRBJ2-5, is DGGITQSPKYLFRKEGQNVTLSCEQNLNHDAMYWYRQDPGQGLRLIYYSQIVNDFQKGDIAEGYSVSREKKESFPLTVTSAQKNPTAFYLCASSIDTGVETQYFGPGTRLLVL.

The V and J genes are TRBV7-7 and TRBJ2-2; D unclear. This CDR3 contains 13 residues. Trimming cost V 4 bases and J 5 bases, with 8 bases left between them. The germline gives CDR1 SSHAT, CDR2 FNYEAQ (reference sequence). The CDR3 nucleotides read TGTGCCAGCAGCTCGGACGTGACCGGGGAGCTGTTTTTT. It yields the protein CASSSDVTGELFF.

The table lists this clone with a count of one. The CDR3 here is CAISESMLIDPVLCYTF. The CDR3 region has the DNA TGTGCCATCAGTGAGTCGATGCTGATAGACCCCGTGCTTTGCTACACCTTC. The chain joins TRBV10-3 to TRBJ1-2, with unresolved D. Trimming cost V 0 bases and J 9 bases, with 23 bases left between them. There are 17 residues in the CDR3. CDR1 ENHRY and CDR2 SYGVKD come from the germline V gene.

The chain uses TRBV11-3 and TRBJ2-1; D is unclear. CDR1 SGHNT and CDR2 YENEEA come from the germline V gene. Between the trimmed V and J ends, which lost 1 base and 10 bases, there was a span of 11 bases. The CDR3 runs 13 residues. The CDR3 DNA follows: TGTGCCAGCAGCTTAGGCCGCCGGTGGGAGCAGTTCTTC. Translation: CASSLGRRWEQFF.

This chain connects TRBV9 to TRBJ1-1, with a possible D match to TRBD1 (6 bases). The CDR3 has 13 amino acids. Germline V lookup: CDR1 SGDLS, CDR2 YYNGEE. V lost 0 bases and J lost 4, with 7 bases in between. The CDR3: CASSVGRGTEAFF. The CDR3 DNA sequence: TGTGCCAGCAGCGTAGGCAGGGGCACTGAAGCTTTCTTT.

The CDR3 sequence is CASSPRRQGGVLNEKLFF. CDR3 DNA sequence: TGTGCCAGCTCACCACGTCGCCAGGGAGGGGTTCTTAATGAAAAACTGTTTTTT. The chain recombines TRBV18 with TRBJ1-4; D might be TRBD1 (5 bases). The length of the CDR3 is 18 residues. The V gene lost 1 base and the J gene lost 4 bases, with 19 bases spanning the gap. Germline V lookup: CDR1 KGHSH, CDR2 LQKENI.

The chain is built from TRBV7-2 and TRBJ1-1; the D gene is possibly TRBD1 (5 bases). CDR3 length equals 17 residues. V was shortened by 0 bases and J by 2 bases, with 16 bases between the two germline ends. Germline CDR1 is SGHTA and CDR2 is FQGNSA. This CDR3 reads CASSLAGLGDRNTEAFF. The CDR3 DNA reads as TGTGCCAGCAGCTTAGCTGGACTTGGTGACAGAAACACTGAAGCTTTCTTT.

The chain couples TRBV4-2 to TRBJ1-1; no definite D call. Trimming stripped 0 bases from V and 9 bases from J, with 17 bases between. The germline CDR1 and CDR2 sequences are LGHNA and YNFKEQ. This CDR3 comprises 15 residues. The CDR3 loop reads CASSQELLGSAKAFF. CDR3 in DNA: TGTGCCAGCAGCCAAGAACTCTTAGGTTCCGCGAAAGCTTTCTTT.

This sequence joins TRBV10-3 and TRBJ1-1; 11 bases are a match to TRBD1. The germline CDR1 and CDR2 sequences are ENHRY and SYGVKD. Trimming took 2 bases from V and 4 from J; bases not matched to a gene: 12. This CDR3 region has 18 residues. The DNA for the CDR3 is TGTGCCATCAGTGAGCTGGGGACAGGGGGTAGAGCGAGCACTGAAGCTTTCTTT. Protein sequence: CAISELGTGGRASTEAFF.

This clone has just one count. V is TRBV7-8 and J is TRBJ2-3, with 9 bases aligning to TRBD2. The germline gives CDR1 SGHVS, CDR2 FQNEAQ. CDR3 size: 16 residues. The J segment lost 3 bases and the V segment lost 4 bases, leaving 8 bases of the junction unmatched. The CDR3 is CASSSRASGKTDTQYF. The DNA of the CDR3 is TGTGCCAGCAGCTCCCGGGCTAGCGGGAAAACAGATACGCAGTATTTT.

The chain has TRBV6-5 and TRBJ2-7, with TRBD2 matching over 7 bases. This CDR3 is built from 14 residues. CDR1 and CDR2 (germline): MNHEY, SVGAGI. V lost 7 bases, J lost 3 bases, and 9 bases stayed unmatched. CDR3 region: CASTPRRGDYEQYF. The CDR3 DNA sequence: TGTGCCAGCACCCCCCGTCGGGGGGACTACGAGCAGTACTTC.

The genes are TRBV29-1 and TRBJ2-7; D is possibly TRBD1 (6 bases). The CDR3 runs to 13 residues. CDR1 and CDR2 from the germline V gene are SQVTM and ANQGSEA. The V end was cut by 7 bases, the J end by 6 bases, with 19 bases between. CDR3 nucleotides: TGCAGCGCGAGTGGACAGCCTCGGGCCGAGCAGTACTTC. This translates into CSASGQPRAEQYF.

The chain joins TRBV15 to TRBJ2-5; 7 bases match TRBD2. This CDR3 contains 13 residues. J gave up 7 bases and V 3 bases, and 5 bases lay outside the gene matches. The germline V gene has CDR1 LNHNV and CDR2 YYDKDF (reference sequence). The CDR3 region has the DNA TGTGCCACCAGCAGGGGGCCGGGGGGGACCCAGTACTTC. This encodes CATSRGPGGTQYF.